This T cell receptor (beta chain) comes out of a study of CD8 T cells in ankylosing spondylitis. TCRdb re-analysed the 5' RACE reads in MiXCR, keeping a single row per CDR3 protein. Among just over 350,000 distinct CDR3 sequences listed, roughly 20% were seen once. In germline, CDR1 is SGDLS, CDR2 YYNGEE. The V end was cut by 6 bases, the J end by 4 bases, with 19 bases between. The CDR3 has 16 amino acids. The table lists this clonotype with a few counts. This TCR came from a male donor with ankylosing spondylitis or in good health (not recorded which). The sample was blood, either unsorted or a sorted T cell fraction (not recorded which). The rearrangement links TRBV9 to TRBJ2-2, with D possibly being TRBD2 (6 bases). The CDR3 bases are TGTGCCAGCACCTCCGGCATGCGGGATGGCACCGGGGAGCTGTTTTTT. This encodes CASTSGMRDGTGELFF.